The T cell receptor beta chain under discussion was sequenced for a study of T cell repertoires in cytomegalovirus infection. Study background: Shared public TCR beta signatures pointed to both CMV infection and a matching HLA type. Whole-study results and caveats: Dominating the ex vivo response were TCR beta clonotypes that were CMV-specific and HLA-C-restricted.

Regarding this clonotype: Antigen: not known. A much more abundant neighbour one base away suggests this may be a read error.

Each CDR3 protein is one row after TCRdb ran MiXCR on the reads. The repertoire holds 750,000 to 900,000 distinct CDR3 sequences, with under 35% as singletons. The receptor comes from a human donor in good health (CMV status not recorded). Some clones in this sample may be carry-over from other donors' samples. Sequencing was performed on cultured CD8+ T cells from PBMCs, taken from culture after CMV antigen stimulation.

In DNA form, the CDR3 reads TGCGCCAGCAGCTTGGCCCTTCAGGGGGCGATTTCACCCCTCCTCTTT. Its translation: CASSLALQGAISPLLF. V gene TRBV5-1 combines with J gene TRBJ1-6; 8 nucleotides align to TRBD1. The CDR3 is 16 residues long. In germline, CDR1 is SGHRS, CDR2 YFSETQ.